This section outlines one T cell receptor beta chain sequence together with its context. No antigen is known for it. The CDR3 extends over 14 amino acids. CDR1 and CDR2 from the germline V gene are SGHNT and YYREEE (reference sequence). J lost 3 bases, V lost 4 bases, and 2 bases had no gene match. This sample is part of a study of STAT5B mutations in CD4+ large granular lymphocyte leukemia. Broader study findings: CD4-sorted patient repertoires seemed more clonal than healthy CD4+ repertoires. Roughly 27% of private leukemic clonotypes occurred rarely in other patients' non-leukemic repertoires. TRBV06-family usage was enriched in top patient clones (8/27) versus controls (2/35).

Clones were read by immunoSEQ multiplex PCR, and TCRdb kept only the in-frame ones, dropping some. The sample lists around 47,000 clones, about 86% occurring once. Buffy coats from healthy blood donors served as controls. The sequence was collected from a human donor in good health. The chain has TRBV5-4 and TRBJ2-5, with 11 bases aligning to TRBD1. Sequenced material: CD4+ T cells from blood buffy coats. In DNA form, the CDR3 reads TGTGCCAGCAGCCGGGACAGGGGGGAAGAGACCCAGTACTTC. It yields the protein CASSRDRGEETQYF.